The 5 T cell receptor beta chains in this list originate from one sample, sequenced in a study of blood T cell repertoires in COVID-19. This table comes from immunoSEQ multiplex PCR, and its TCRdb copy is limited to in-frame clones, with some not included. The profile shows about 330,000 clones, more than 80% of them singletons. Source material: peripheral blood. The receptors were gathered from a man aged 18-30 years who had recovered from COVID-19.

The CDR3: CAWRTGTSGRQETQYF. CDR3 in DNA: TGTGCCTGGAGGACCGGGACTAGCGGGAGACAAGAGACCCAGTACTTC. The chain uses TRBV30 and TRBJ2-5; TRBD2 matches 14 bases. The trim removed 3 bases at V and 2 bases at J, leaving 5 bases unmatched. The CDR3 consists of 16 residues. CDR1 and CDR2 (germline): GTSNPN, SVGIG (reference sequence).

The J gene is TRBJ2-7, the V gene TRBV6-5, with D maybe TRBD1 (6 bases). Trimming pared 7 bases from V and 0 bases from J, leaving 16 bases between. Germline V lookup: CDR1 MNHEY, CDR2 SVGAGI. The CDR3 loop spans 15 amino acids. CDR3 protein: CASIGGKVSSYEQYF. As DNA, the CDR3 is TGTGCCAGCATAGGGGGAAAGGTTAGCTCCTACGAGCAGTACTTC.

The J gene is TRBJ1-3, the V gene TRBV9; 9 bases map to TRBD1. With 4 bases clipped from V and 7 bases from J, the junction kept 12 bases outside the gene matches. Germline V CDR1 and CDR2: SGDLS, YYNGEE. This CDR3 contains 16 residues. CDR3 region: CASSTYSGTGRNTIYF. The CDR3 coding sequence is TGTGCCAGCAGCACCTATTCCGGGACAGGGAGGAACACCATATATTTT.

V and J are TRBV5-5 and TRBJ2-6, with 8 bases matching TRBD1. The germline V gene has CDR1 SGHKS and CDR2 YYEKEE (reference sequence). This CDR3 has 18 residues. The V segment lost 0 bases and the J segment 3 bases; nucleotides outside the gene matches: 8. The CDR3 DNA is TGTGCCAGCAGCTTGGTACGGACAGGGAGCCTTGGGGCCAACGTCCTGACTTTC. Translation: CASSLVRTGSLGANVLTF. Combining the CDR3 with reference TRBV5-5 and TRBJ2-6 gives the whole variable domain DAGVTQSPTHLIKTRGQQVTLRCSPISGHKSVSWYQQVLGQGPQFIFQYYEKEERGRGNFPDRFSARQFPNYSSELNVNALLLGDSALYLCASSLVRTGSLGANVLTFGAGSRLTVL.

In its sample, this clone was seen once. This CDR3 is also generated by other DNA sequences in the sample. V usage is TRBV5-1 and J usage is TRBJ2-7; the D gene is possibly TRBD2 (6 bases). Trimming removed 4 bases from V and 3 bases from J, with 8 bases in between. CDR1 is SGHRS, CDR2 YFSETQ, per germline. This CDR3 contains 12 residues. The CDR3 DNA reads TGCGCCAGCAGCCTGGGAGGCTACGAGCAGTACTTC. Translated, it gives CASSLGGYEQYF.